This T cell receptor (beta chain) was found in a study of blood T cells in healthy people across ages. Points from the study as a whole: A conclusive naive versus antigen-experienced comparison was prevented by the unsorted PBMCs.

CDR3 length: 15 amino acids. Germline V CDR1 and CDR2: LGHDT, YNNKEL (reference sequence). Trimming removed 4 bases from V and 3 bases from J, with 14 bases in between. A note on this clonotype: The antigen remains undetermined.

Through a sample-barcoded 5' primer and a J-beta primer mix, a second PCR was run for roughly 6 to 11 cycles. From the 5' RACE reads, TCRdb called clonotypes with MiXCR, one entry per CDR3 protein. The sample carries 800,000 or so distinct CDR3 sequences, 20% to 25% recorded once. These sequences were also reported in another study, on T cells of mothers and their children. This second study notes: Donors were a few healthy Caucasian mothers and their six children. Each child gave about 3 million TCR beta CDR3 reads (each mother, over 10 million).

Sequencing was carried out using blood. J is TRBJ2-3 and V is TRBV3-1; no reliable D call. This receptor was taken from a boy aged 5-17 years in good health. The CDR3 region has the DNA TGTGCCAGCAGCCCCTCCACAGATTGGACAGATACGCAGTATTTT. It is translated as CASSPSTDWTDTQYF.